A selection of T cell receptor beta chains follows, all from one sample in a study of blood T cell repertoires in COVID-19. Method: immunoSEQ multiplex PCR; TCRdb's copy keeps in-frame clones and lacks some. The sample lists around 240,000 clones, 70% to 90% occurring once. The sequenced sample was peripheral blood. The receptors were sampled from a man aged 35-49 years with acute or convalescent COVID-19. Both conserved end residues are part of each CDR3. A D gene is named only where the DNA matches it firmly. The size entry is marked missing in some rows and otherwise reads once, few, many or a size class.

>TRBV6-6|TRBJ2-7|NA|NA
TGTGCCAGCAGCCCACAGGGTAACGAGCAGTACTTC
CASSPQGNEQYF
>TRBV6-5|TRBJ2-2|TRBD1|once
TGTGCCAGCACCTACGACAGGGGGTACACCGGGGAGCTGTTTTTT
CASTYDRGYTGELFF
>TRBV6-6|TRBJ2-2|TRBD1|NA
TGTGCCAGCAGGGGGACAGTCGACACCGGGGAGCTGTTTTTT
CASRGTVDTGELFF
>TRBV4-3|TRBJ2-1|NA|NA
TGCGCCAGCAGCCAAGATATGAGGGCTAAGGAGTTCTTC
CASSQDMRAKEFF
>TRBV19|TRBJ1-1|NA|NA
TGTGCCAGTAGTGAGAAGTCGACAGGACGTACTGAAGCTTTCTTT
CASSEKSTGRTEAFF
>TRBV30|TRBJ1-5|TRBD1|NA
TGTGCCTGGAGTGGCGGACAGGGTGGGCAGCCCCAGCATTTT
CAWSGGQGGQPQHF
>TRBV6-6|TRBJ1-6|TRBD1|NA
TGTGCCAGCAGTCCCTATAACCAACGGGACAGGGATGTTTCACCCCTCCACTTT
CASSPYNQRDRDVSPLHF
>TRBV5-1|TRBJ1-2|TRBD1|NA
TGCGCCACCGCGGCTACAGGGGGAGACGGGATGAATGGCTACACCTTC
CATAATGGDGMNGYTF
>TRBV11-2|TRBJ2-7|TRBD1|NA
TGTGCCAGCAGCTTAAACCTCAGGGGGCCACTCAGTCAGACCTACGAGCAGTACTTC
CASSLNLRGPLSQTYEQYF
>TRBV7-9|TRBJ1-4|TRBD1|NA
TGTGCCAGCAGCTGGGGGGACAGGGCGGGGAATGAAAAACTGTTTTTT
CASSWGDRAGNEKLFF
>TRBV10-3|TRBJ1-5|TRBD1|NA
TGTGCCATCAGGGGACAGCCCAATCAGCCCCAGCATTTT
CAIRGQPNQPQHF
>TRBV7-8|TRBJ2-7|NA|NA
TGTGCCAGCAGCTCAAGCCCAGGCGAGCAGTACTTC
CASSSSPGEQYF
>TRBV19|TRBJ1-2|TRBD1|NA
TGTGCCAGTAGTACGGACAGGGGGCTTGGATATGGCTACACCTTC
CASSTDRGLGYGYTF
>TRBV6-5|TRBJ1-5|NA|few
TGTGCCAGCAACCCGGACAGTGACGGGCGTCAGCCCCAGCATTTT
CASNPDSDGRQPQHF
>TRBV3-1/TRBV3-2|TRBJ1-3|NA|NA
TGTGCCAGAACAGGGCTCTCTGGAAACACCATATATTTT
CARTGLSGNTIYF
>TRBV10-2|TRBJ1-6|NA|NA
TGCGCCAGCAGTGACCAGATTCAGACACCCCTCCACTTT
CASSDQIQTPLHF
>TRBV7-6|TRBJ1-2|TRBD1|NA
TGTGCCAGCAGCTTAGGGACAGGGGCCCCGAGCTATGGCTACACCTTC
CASSLGTGAPSYGYTF
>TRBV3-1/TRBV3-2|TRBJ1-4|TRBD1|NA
TGTGCCAGCAGCCAAGGACAGGGGAGGGCGAATGAAAAACTGTTTTTT
CASSQGQGRANEKLFF
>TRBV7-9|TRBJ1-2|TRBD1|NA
TGTGCCAGCAGCTTCCTTACAGGGGGTCAGGGCTACACCTTC
CASSFLTGGQGYTF
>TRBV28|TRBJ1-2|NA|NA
TGTGCCAGCAGTTCTAGGACAGCCCTCTATGGCTACACCTTC
CASSSRTALYGYTF
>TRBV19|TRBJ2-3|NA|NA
TGTGCCAGTAGTATAGAACTACGGAGCACAGATACGCAGTATTTT
CASSIELRSTDTQYF
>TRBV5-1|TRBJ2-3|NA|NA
TGCGCCAGCAGCTCCGACTCTACAGGTACGCAGTATTTT
CASSSDSTGTQYF
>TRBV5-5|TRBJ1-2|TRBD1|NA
TGTGCCAGCGGCCCTGTCTCCGGGACAGGGGGCGCTGAGGGCTACACCTTC
CASGPVSGTGGAEGYTF
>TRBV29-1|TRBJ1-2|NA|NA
TGCAGCGTTGGGGATGGGACTCTCAAGGATGGTGGCTACACCTTC
CSVGDGTLKDGGYTF
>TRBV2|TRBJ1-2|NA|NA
TGTGCCAGCAGGACCTCGGGGTATCGAGGCTACACCTTC
CASRTSGYRGYTF
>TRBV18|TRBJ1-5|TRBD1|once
TGTGCCAGCTCACCTGCCGACAGGGGAGCCAGTCAGCCCCAGCATTTT
CASSPADRGASQPQHF
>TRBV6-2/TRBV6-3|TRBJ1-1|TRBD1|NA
TGTGCCAGCAGTGATCCGGGACAGGGGGCGCAAGCTTTCTTT
CASSDPGQGAQAFF
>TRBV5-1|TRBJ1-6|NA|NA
TGCGCCAGCAGCTTGGGGTCGGGAAATTCACCCCTCCACTTT
CASSLGSGNSPLHF
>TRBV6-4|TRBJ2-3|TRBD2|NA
TGTGCCAGCAGCGAACTAGCGGGGGGAGCAGATACGCAGTATTTT
CASSELAGGADTQYF
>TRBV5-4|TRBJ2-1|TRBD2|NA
TGTGCCAGCAGCGCCACGGGGGGAAACAATGAGCAGTTCTTC
CASSATGGNNEQFF
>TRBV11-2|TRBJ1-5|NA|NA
TGTGCCAGCAGCTTGGACGGGGGGCCCCAGCATTTT
CASSLDGGPQHF
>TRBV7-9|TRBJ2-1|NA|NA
TGTGCCAGCAGCTTAGACCAGGTCGGGGGTAGAGGTAATGAGCAGTTCTTC
CASSLDQVGGRGNEQFF
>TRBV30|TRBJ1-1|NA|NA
TGTGCCTGGAGTGTACTACGCCAGACTGAAGCTTTCTTT
CAWSVLRQTEAFF
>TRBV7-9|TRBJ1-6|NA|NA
TGTGCCAGCAGCGCGGGAGGACAGCGAAATTCACCCCTCCACTTT
CASSAGGQRNSPLHF
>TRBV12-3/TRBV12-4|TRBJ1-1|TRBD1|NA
TGTGCCAGCAGTCGGACAGGGAACACTGAAGCTTTCTTT
CASSRTGNTEAFF
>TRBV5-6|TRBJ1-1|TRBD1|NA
TGTGCCAGCAGCCCCGACAGGGCTAATGAAGCTTTCTTT
CASSPDRANEAFF
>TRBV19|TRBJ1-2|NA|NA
TGTGCCAGTAGTACACCCCAGGGTACTAAAGGCTACACCTTC
CASSTPQGTKGYTF
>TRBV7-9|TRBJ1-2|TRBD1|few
TGTGCCAGCAGCTTGATGAGACAGGGTGATGGCTACACCTTC
CASSLMRQGDGYTF
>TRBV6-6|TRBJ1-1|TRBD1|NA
TGTGCCAGCAGTCAGCGCACAGGGGGCGCGCCTGAAGCTTTCTTT
CASSQRTGGAPEAFF
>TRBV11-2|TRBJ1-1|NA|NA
TGTGCCAGCAGCATCGGGGCTGAAGCTTTCTTT
CASSIGAEAFF
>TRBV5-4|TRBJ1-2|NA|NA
TGTGCCAGCAGCGGGGACATTGGCGGCTATGGCTACACCTTC
CASSGDIGGYGYTF
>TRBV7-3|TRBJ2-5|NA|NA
TGTGCCAGCAGCTCCCCAGGACAGTCCCAAGAGACCCAGTACTTC
CASSSPGQSQETQYF
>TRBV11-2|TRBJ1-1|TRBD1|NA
TGTGCCAGCAGCAAAGACGCAGGGGGTTATACCATGGGGCGCACTGAAGCTTTCTTT
CASSKDAGGYTMGRTEAFF
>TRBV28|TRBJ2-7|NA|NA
TGTGCCAGCAGTTTCAGGGACGAGCAGTACTTC
CASSFRDEQYF
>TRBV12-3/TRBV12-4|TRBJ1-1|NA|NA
TGTGCCAGCAGACAGGGTCTGAACACTGAAGCTTTCTTT
CASRQGLNTEAFF
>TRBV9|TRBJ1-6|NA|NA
TGTGCCAGCAGCCCTCAGGGAAGCTCCTATAATTCACCCCTCCACTTT
CASSPQGSSYNSPLHF
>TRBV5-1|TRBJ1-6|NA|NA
TGCGCCAGCAGCTTGGAGGCCCGGGATAATTCACCCCTCCACTTT
CASSLEARDNSPLHF
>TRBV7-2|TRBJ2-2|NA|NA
TGTGCCAGCAGCTTGATTTTTAGCTCGGGGGTTCACAGCGGGGAGCTGTTTTTT
CASSLIFSSGVHSGELFF
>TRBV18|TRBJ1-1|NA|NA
TGTGCCAGCTCACTTGGGGCGGACGGCACTGAAGCTTTCTTT
CASSLGADGTEAFF
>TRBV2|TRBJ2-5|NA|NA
TGTGCCAGCAGTGAAAAAGTAGTTCAAGAGACCCAGTACTTC
CASSEKVVQETQYF
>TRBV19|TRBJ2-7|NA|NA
TGTGCCAGTAGTAGAGATTTATACTACGAGCAGTACTTC
CASSRDLYYEQYF
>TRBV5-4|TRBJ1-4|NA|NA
TGTGCCAGCAGCTCGCAGACAGGAGACGAAAAACTGTTTTTT
CASSSQTGDEKLFF
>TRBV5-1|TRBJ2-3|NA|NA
TGCGCCAGCGGCCGGGGCACAGATACGCAGTATTTT
CASGRGTDTQYF
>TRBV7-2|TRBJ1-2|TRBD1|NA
TGTGCCAGCAGCTTCGGACAGGAGTATGGCTACACCTTC
CASSFGQEYGYTF